The source of this TCR beta chain is a study of blood T cell repertoires in COVID-19. Study in general: Samples taken during acute and convalescent COVID-19 were collected in the United States, Italy and Spain. PBMCs, B-cell-depleted T cells, or T cells provided the cDNA or gDNA that made up the material.

In the authors' methods: Nucleated cell number was recorded as an estimate derived from reference gene primer amplification. Only in-frame clones appear in the TCRdb table, and some are missing; sequencing was by immunoSEQ multiplex PCR. The DNA was the basis for D and trimming; V, J and clone size are from that table. Among approximately 150,000 clones, 65% to 80% were seen once, and the ten largest hold about 3.9%. CDR3 length equals 15 residues. Germline V lookup: CDR1 SGHDN, CDR2 FVKESK. V was shortened by 0 bases and J by 9 bases, with 16 bases between the two germline ends. The rearrangement joins TRBV14 to TRBJ2-3, with D maybe TRBD1 (5 bases). The sequenced sample was peripheral blood. This receptor was taken from a man between 60 and 70 years old with acute or convalescent COVID-19. The CDR3, as DNA: TGTGCCAGCAGCCAAGAGGGGCCCGTGAAGGTGACGCAGTATTTT. Translation gives CASSQEGPVKVTQYF.